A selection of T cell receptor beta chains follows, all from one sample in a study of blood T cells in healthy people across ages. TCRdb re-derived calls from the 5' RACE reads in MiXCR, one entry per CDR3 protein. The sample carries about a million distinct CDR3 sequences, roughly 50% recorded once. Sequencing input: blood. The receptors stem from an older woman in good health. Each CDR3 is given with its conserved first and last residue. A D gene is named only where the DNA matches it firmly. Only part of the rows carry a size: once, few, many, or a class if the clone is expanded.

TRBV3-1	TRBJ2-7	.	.	TGTGCCAGCAGCCAAGATAGTATCGGAGGGCAGCAGTACTTC	CASSQDSIGGQQYF
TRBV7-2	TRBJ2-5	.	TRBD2	TGTGCCAGCAGCCAATTGACTAGCGGGAGGGGAGAGACCCAGTACTTC	CASSQLTSGRGETQYF
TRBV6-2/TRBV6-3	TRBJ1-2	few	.	TGTGCCAGCAGCTCAGTGGGAGCCCGCGGCTACACCTTC	CASSSVGARGYTF
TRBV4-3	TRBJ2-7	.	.	TGCGCCAGCAGCCAAGATGAACAGTACAATGAGCAGTACTTC	CASSQDEQYNEQYF
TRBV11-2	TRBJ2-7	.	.	TGTGCCAGCAGCTTTTCCCATTCCGGGGCTAGCTCCTACGAGCAGTACTTC	CASSFSHSGASSYEQYF
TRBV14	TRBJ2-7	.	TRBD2	TGTGCCAGCAGCTTTAGCGGGAGATTTAACGAGCAGTACTTC	CASSFSGRFNEQYF
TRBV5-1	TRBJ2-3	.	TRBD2	TGCGCCAGCAGCTTGGGCGCTAGCGGCGAGGTGGATACGCAGTATTTT	CASSLGASGEVDTQYF
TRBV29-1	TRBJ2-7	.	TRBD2	TGCAGCGTTGGAAGAGCGGGAAACTCCTACGAGCAGTACTTC	CSVGRAGNSYEQYF
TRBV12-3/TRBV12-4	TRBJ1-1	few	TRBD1	TGTGCCAGCAGTTTCCAGGGGGGGAACACTGAAGCTTTCTTT	CASSFQGGNTEAFF
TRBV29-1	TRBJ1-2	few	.	TGCAGCGTAAGACAACTAGCGGCAGACCCCTATGGCTACACCTTC	CSVRQLAADPYGYTF
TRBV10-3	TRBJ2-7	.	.	TGTGCCATCAGCACCCTCCGGACAGACATGGACGAGCAGTACTTC	CAISTLRTDMDEQYF
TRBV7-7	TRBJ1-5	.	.	TGTGCCAGCAGCCCACGGATCGGCGGTCAGCCCCAGCATTTT	CASSPRIGGQPQHF
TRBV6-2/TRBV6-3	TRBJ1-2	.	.	TGTGCCAGCAGTTACGGGGACAACTATGGCTACACCTTC	CASSYGDNYGYTF
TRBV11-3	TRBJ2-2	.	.	TGTGCCAGCAGCCCCCGACTAGGATTGGATAAAACCGGGGAGCTGTTTTTT	CASSPRLGLDKTGELFF
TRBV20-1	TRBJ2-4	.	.	TGCAGTGCTAGATCAGGAGGGCTAGCGCTAGCCAAAAACATTCAGTACTTC	CSARSGGLALAKNIQYF
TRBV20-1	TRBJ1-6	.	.	TGCAGTGCGCTCCGGGGGTTAAATTCACCCCTCCACTTT	CSALRGLNSPLHF
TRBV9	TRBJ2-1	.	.	TGTGCCAGCAGCGTAGATGTGGGTGAGCAGTTCTTC	CASSVDVGEQFF